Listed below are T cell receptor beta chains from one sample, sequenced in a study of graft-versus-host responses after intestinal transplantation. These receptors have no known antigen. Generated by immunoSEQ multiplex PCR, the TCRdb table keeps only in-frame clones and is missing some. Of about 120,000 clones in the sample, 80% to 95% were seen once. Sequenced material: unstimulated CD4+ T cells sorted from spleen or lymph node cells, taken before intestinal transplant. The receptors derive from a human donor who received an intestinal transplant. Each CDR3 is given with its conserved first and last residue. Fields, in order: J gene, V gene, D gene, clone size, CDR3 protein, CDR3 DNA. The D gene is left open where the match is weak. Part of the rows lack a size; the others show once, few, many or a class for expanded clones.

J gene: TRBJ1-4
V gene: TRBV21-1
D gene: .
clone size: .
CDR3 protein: CASSKLCRWAMITGTNEKLFF
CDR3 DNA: TGTGCCAGCAGCAAACTGTGTAGGTGGGCCATGATTACTGGGACTAATGAAAAACTGTTTTTT

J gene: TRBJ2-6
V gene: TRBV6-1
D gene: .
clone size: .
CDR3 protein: CASRKSGANVLTF
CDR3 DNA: TGTGCCAGCAGGAAGTCTGGGGCCAACGTCCTGACTTTC

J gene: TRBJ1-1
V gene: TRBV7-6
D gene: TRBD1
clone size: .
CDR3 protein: CASSSSGQGDTEAFF
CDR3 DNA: TGTGCCAGCAGCAGCTCTGGCCAGGGGGACACTGAAGCTTTCTTT

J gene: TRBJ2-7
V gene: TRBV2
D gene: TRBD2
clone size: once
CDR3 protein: CASTPGLAADEQYF
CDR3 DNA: TGTGCCAGCACCCCGGGACTAGCGGCCGACGAGCAGTACTTC

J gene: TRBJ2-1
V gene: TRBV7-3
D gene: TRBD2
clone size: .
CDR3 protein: CASSLTGTSSYNEQFF
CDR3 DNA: TGTGCCAGCAGCCTGACCGGGACTAGCTCCTACAATGAGCAGTTCTTC

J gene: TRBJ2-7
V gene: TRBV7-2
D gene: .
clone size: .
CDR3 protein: CASSLKDSYEQYF
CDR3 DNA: TGTGCCAGCAGCTTAAAGGACAGCTACGAGCAGTACTTC

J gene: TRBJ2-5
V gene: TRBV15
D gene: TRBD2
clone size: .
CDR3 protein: CATSRGLAGVRETQYF
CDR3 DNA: TGTGCCACCAGCCGGGGACTAGCGGGAGTGCGGGAGACCCAGTACTTC

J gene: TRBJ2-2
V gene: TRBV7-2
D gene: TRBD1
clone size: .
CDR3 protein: CASSARGSGNTGELFF
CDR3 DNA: TGTGCCAGCAGCGCCAGGGGGAGCGGAAACACCGGGGAGCTGTTTTTT

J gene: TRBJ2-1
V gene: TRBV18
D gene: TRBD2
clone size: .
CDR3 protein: CASSRTSGSGPNEQFF
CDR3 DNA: TGTGCCAGCTCACGAACTAGCGGGAGTGGTCCCAATGAGCAGTTCTTC

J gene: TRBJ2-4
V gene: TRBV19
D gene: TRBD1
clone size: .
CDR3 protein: CASSIGWDRVNIQYF
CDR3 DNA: TGTGCCAGTAGTATAGGGTGGGACAGGGTGAACATTCAGTACTTC

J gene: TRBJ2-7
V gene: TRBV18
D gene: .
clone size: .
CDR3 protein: CASSPQGAGYEQYF
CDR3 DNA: TGTGCCAGCTCACCACAAGGGGCGGGCTACGAGCAGTACTTC

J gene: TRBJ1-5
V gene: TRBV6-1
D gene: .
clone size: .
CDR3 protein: CASSYPPAFDQPQHF
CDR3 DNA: TGTGCCAGCAGCTATCCCCCCGCTTTTGATCAGCCCCAGCATTTT

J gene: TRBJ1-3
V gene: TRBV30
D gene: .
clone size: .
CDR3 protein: CAWSVLSRSPENTIYF
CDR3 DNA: TGTGCCTGGAGTGTACTGTCGAGAAGTCCCGAAAACACCATATATTTT

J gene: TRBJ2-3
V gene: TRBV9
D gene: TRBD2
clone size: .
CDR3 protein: CASSVGAGGPDTQYF
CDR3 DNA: TGTGCCAGCAGCGTAGGGGCGGGAGGTCCAGATACGCAGTATTTT

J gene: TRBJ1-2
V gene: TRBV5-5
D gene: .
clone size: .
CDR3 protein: CASTAGGAPYGYTF
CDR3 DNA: TGTGCCAGTACGGCCGGGGGGGCTCCCTATGGCTACACCTTC

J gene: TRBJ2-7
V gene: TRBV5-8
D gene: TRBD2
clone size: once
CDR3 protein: CASSSRTSHYEQYF
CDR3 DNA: TGTGCCAGCAGCTCCCGGACTAGTCACTACGAGCAGTACTTC

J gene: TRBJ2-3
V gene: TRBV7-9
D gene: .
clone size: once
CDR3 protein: CASGYTDTQYF
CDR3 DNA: TGTGCCAGCGGGTACACAGATACGCAGTATTTT

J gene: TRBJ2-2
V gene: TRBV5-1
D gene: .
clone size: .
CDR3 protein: CASMSGPNTGELFF
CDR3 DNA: TGCGCCAGCATGAGCGGACCGAACACCGGGGAGCTGTTTTTT

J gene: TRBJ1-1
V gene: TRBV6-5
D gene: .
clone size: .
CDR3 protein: CASTNGGQRDTEAFF
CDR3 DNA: TGTGCCAGCACTAACGGGGGACAAAGGGACACTGAAGCTTTCTTT

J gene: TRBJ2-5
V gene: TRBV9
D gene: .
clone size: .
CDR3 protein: CASSVVGGETQYF
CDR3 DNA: TGTGCCAGCAGCGTAGTGGGGGGAGAGACCCAGTACTTC

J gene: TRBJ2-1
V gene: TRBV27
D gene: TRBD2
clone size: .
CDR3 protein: CASSLLAGGHGEQFF
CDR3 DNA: TGTGCCAGCAGTTTGCTAGCGGGAGGGCATGGTGAGCAGTTCTTC

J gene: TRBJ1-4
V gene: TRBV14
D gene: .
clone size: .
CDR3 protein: CASGSRNNEKLFF
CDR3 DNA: TGTGCCAGCGGGTCCAGGAATAATGAAAAACTGTTTTTT

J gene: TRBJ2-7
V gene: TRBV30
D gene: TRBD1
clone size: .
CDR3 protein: CAWSPTGKAYEQYF
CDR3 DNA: TGTGCCTGGAGTCCGACAGGGAAAGCCTACGAGCAGTACTTC

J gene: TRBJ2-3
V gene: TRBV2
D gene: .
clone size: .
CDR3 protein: CASSEAAHSRTDTQYF
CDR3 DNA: TGTGCCAGCAGTGAAGCCGCTCACTCTCGCACAGATACGCAGTATTTT

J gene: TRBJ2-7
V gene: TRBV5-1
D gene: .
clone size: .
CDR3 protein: CASSHGPSEGGYEQYF
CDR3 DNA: TGCGCCAGCAGCCATGGGCCCTCCGAGGGAGGATACGAGCAGTACTTC

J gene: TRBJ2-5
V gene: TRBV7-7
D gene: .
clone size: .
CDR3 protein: CASSLNPGVETQYF
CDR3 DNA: TGTGCTAGCAGCCTCAATCCGGGCGTGGAGACCCAGTACTTC

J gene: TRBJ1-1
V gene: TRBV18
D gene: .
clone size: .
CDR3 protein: CASSPFSTGMRNTEAFF
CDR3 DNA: TGTGCCAGCTCACCATTTAGCACCGGAATGAGGAACACTGAAGCTTTCTTT

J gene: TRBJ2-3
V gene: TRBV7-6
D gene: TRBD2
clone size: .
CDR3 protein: CASSLAGADTQYF
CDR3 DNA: TGTGCCAGCAGCCTAGCGGGAGCAGATACGCAGTATTTT

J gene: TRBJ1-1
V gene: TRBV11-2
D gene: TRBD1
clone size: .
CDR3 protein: CASSLTGDAEAFF
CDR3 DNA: TGTGCCAGCAGTTTAACAGGGGACGCTGAAGCTTTCTTT

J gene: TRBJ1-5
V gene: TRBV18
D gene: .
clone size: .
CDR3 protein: CASSPRARAGNQPQHF
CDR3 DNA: TGTGCCAGCTCACCAAGGGCCAGGGCTGGAAATCAGCCCCAGCATTTT

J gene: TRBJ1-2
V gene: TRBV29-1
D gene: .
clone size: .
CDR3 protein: CSVTRDGGYTF
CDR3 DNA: TGCAGCGTCACCAGGGATGGTGGCTACACCTTC

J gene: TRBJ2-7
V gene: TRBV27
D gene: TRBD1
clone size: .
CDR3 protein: CASSNPGQGKDEQYF
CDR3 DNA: TGTGCCAGCAGTAACCCGGGACAGGGAAAGGACGAGCAGTACTTC

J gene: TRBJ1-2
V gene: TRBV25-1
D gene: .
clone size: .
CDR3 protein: CASSADSGRYHGYTF
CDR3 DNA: TGTGCCAGCAGTGCGGACAGCGGAAGGTATCATGGCTACACCTTC

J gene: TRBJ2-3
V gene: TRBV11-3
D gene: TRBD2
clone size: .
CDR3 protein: CASSLGLAGRTDTQYF
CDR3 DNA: TGTGCCAGCAGCTTGGGACTAGCGGGACGGACAGATACGCAGTATTTT

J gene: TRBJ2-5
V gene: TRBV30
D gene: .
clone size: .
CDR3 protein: CAWSVEGIQETQYF
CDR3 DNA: TGTGCCTGGAGTGTAGAGGGGATTCAAGAGACCCAGTACTTC

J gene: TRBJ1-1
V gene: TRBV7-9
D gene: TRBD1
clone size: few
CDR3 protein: CASRDSISMNTEAFF
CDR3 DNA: TGTGCCAGCCGGGACAGCATAAGTATGAACACTGAAGCTTTCTTT

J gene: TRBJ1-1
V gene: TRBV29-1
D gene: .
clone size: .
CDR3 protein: CSVEDPVNTEAFF
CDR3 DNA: TGCAGCGTTGAAGATCCGGTGAACACTGAAGCTTTCTTT

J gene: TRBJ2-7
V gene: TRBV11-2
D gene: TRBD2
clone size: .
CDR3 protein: CASSFQSGRVNEQYF
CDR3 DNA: TGTGCCAGCAGCTTTCAGAGCGGGAGGGTTAACGAGCAGTACTTC

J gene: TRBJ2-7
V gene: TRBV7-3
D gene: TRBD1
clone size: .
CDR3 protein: CASSLAPGQGTHEQYF
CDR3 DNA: TGTGCCAGCAGCTTAGCGCCGGGACAGGGTACTCACGAGCAGTACTTC

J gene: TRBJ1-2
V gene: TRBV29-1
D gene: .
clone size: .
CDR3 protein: CSVAGYTF
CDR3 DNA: TGCAGCGTTGCTGGCTACACCTTC

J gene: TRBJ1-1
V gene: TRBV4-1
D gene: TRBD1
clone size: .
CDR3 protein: CASSQVDRENTEAFF
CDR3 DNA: TGCGCCAGCAGCCAAGTTGACAGGGAGAACACTGAAGCTTTCTTT

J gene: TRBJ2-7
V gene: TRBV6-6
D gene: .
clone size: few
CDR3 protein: CASSWVASLREQYF
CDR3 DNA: TGTGCCAGCAGCTGGGTCGCCTCCCTACGGGAGCAGTACTTC

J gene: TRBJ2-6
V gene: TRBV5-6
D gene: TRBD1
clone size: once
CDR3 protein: CASSLGQGSVLTF
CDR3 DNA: TGTGCCAGCAGCTTGGGACAGGGTTCCGTCCTGACTTTC

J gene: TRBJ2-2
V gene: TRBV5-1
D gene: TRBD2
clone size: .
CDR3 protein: CASSLGLAGNTGELFF
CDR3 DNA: TGCGCCAGCAGCTTAGGACTAGCGGGTAACACCGGGGAGCTGTTTTTT

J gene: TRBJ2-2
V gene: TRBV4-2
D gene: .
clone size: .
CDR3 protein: CASSRSGTLNTGELFF
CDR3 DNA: TGTGCCAGCAGCCGATCAGGGACACTGAACACCGGGGAGCTGTTTTTT

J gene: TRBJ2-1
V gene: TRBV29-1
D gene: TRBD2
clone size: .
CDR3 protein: CSVTQRLASNEQFF
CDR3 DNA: TGCAGCGTTACACAAAGACTAGCGAGCAATGAGCAGTTCTTC

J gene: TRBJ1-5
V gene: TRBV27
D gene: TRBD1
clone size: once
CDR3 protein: CASALQGSGQPQHF
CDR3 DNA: TGTGCCAGCGCTTTACAGGGGTCGGGGCAGCCCCAGCATTTT

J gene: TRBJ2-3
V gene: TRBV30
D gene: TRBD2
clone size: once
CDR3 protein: CATRSSGVIDTQYF
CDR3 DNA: TGTGCCACGAGGTCTAGCGGGGTGATAGATACGCAGTATTTT

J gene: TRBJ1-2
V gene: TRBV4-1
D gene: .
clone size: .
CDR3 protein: CASSQAVRLYGYTF
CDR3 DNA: TGCGCCAGCAGCCAAGCCGTCCGATTATATGGCTACACCTTC

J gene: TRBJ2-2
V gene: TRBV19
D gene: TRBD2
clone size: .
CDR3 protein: CASGGGRDTGELFF
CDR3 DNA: TGTGCCAGCGGGGGCGGGAGGGACACCGGGGAGCTGTTTTTT

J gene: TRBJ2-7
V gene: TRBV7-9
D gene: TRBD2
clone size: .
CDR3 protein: CASSPTGGRVGEQYF
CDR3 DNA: TGTGCCAGCAGCCCGACGGGGGGAAGGGTAGGAGAGCAGTACTTC